This TCR beta chain was identified during a study of blood T cell repertoires in COVID-19. This clone has a single count. Sequenced by immunoSEQ multiplex PCR; TCRdb stores in-frame clones only, minus some. This sample carries roughly 200,000 clones, 88% of them seen once, and the ten largest clones take around 1.6%. This TCR derives from a man in his sixties or seventies with acute or convalescent COVID-19. The sample comprised peripheral blood.

The CDR3 DNA reads as TGTGCCAGCAGCCAAACAGGGGGCGCAGGCAATCAGCCCCAGCATTTT. Its translation is CASSQTGGAGNQPQHF. The gene calls are TRBV3-1 (or the pseudogene TRBV3-2) and TRBJ1-5; 9 bases align to TRBD1. This CDR3 has 16 residues. The ends lost 2 bases at V and 2 bases at J; junction bases unmatched: 4. Germline V gene sequence: CDR1 LGHDT, CDR2 YNNKEL (reference sequence).